The 9 T cell receptor beta chains reported below all come from one sample, sequenced in a study of control samples from healthy donors and cancer patients. Clones were read by immunoSEQ multiplex PCR, and TCRdb kept only the in-frame ones, dropping some. Among around 84,000 clones listed, around 84% were seen once. The sequenced material came from PBMCs. These receptors were obtained from a man in his 60s with head and neck cancer.

The chain couples TRBV19 to TRBJ2-7; 8 bases line up with TRBD1. The V and J ends lost 3 bases and 6 bases, in that order; junction bases with no gene match: 10. The CDR3 sequence is 15 residues long. Germline-derived CDR1 and CDR2 are LNHDA and SQIVND (reference sequence). The CDR3 DNA is TGTGCCAGTAGTATTCGCTCGACAGGGGTCTCCGAGCAGTACTTC. Translating gives CASSIRSTGVSEQYF.

This clone was picked up one time. The rearrangement joins TRBV3-1 (or the pseudogene TRBV3-2) to TRBJ1-6, with TRBD1 matching 7 bases. V lost 1 base and J lost 5; bases outside the gene matches: 2. This CDR3 is built from 15 residues. The germline CDR1 and CDR2 sequences are LGHDT and YNNKEL (reference sequence). The CDR3 nucleotides read TGTGCCAGCAGCCAAGCAGGGGGTAATAATTCACCCCTCCACTTT. It yields the protein CASSQAGGNNSPLHF.

The CDR3 sequence: CASSVVGGAENTEAFF. In DNA, the CDR3 is TGTGCCAGCAGCGTAGTAGGCGGGGCGGAGAACACTGAAGCTTTCTTT. The chain combines TRBV9 with TRBJ1-1; the D gene is possibly TRBD1 (5 bases). Between the trimmed V and J ends, which lost 0 bases and 1 base, there was a span of 13 bases. This CDR3 region has 16 residues. Germline CDR1 is SGDLS and CDR2 is YYNGEE.

Regarding this clone: One end of the junction does not line up with germline, which may come from a read error. The chain has TRBV29-1 and TRBJ2-1; 9 bases agree with TRBD1. This CDR3 is built from 16 residues. The germline V gene has CDR1 SQVTM and CDR2 ANQGSEA. As DNA, the CDR3 is TGCGGCGTTGAAGAAGTTAAGGGACAGGGATGGAATGAGCAGTTCTTC. As protein: CGVEEVKGQGWNEQFF.

The V gene is TRBV23-1, the J gene TRBJ2-1, with a weak D call TRBD1 (6 bases). TRBV23-1 is given ORF status, its function remaining uncertain. The CDR3 loop spans 18 amino acids. Trimming took 0 bases from V and 6 from J, leaving 21 bases between them. The CDR3 DNA follows: TGCGCCAGCAGTCAATCGGGGCACTGGGACATCTATTTCAATGAGCAGTTCTTC. Its translation is CASSQSGHWDIYFNEQFF.

The chain joins TRBV28 to TRBJ2-7; D call uncertain. The CDR3 runs to 11 residues. The V and J ends lost 7 bases and 1 base respectively, with 5 bases between them. Germline CDR1 MDHEN, CDR2 SYDVKM. In DNA form, the CDR3 reads TGTGCCAGCACCCGTTCCTACGAGCAGTACTTC. Its protein is CASTRSYEQYF.

The rearrangement joins TRBV5-1 to TRBJ2-3; possibly TRBD1 for D (6 bases). Germline lookup yields CDR1 SGHRS and CDR2 YFSETQ. The V gene lost 4 bases and the J gene lost 6 bases, with 9 bases spanning the gap. The CDR3 is 12 amino acids. The CDR3, as DNA: TGCGCCAGCAGCGTCACAGGGGATACGCAGTATTTT. Its translation: CASSVTGDTQYF.

This chain uses TRBV2 with TRBJ2-3; the D gene is possibly TRBD1 (6 bases). There are 16 residues in the CDR3. V lost 7 bases and J 2 bases, leaving 19 bases between the germline ends. Germline CDR1 is SNHLY and CDR2 is FYNNEI. The CDR3 reads CASTFKPRGDTDTQYF. The DNA of the CDR3 is TGTGCCAGCACTTTCAAACCCAGGGGAGACACAGATACGCAGTATTTT.

This chain links TRBV7-2 with TRBJ1-1; 12 bases align to TRBD1. V shed 5 bases and J 4 bases; nucleotides not matched to a gene: 5. Germline CDR1 reads SGHTA; CDR2 reads FQGNSA. The CDR3 spans 15 residues. DNA for the CDR3: TGTGCCAGCAGCCCATGGGGACAGGGGGCCACTGAAGCTTTCTTT. It yields the protein CASSPWGQGATEAFF.